This is a list of T cell receptor beta chains from one sample in a study of blood T cell repertoires in COVID-19. Profiling relied on immunoSEQ multiplex PCR, and the TCRdb table lists in-frame clones only, not all of them. The sample consists of 100,000 to 150,000 clones, more than 80% of them appearing once. The sequenced sample was peripheral blood. These receptor sequences come from a woman aged 80 or older with COVID-19, enrolled during active disease. Each CDR3 is given with its conserved first and last residue. The D gene is left open where the match is weak. Clone sizes are given selectively: once, few, many, or a class where the clone is expanded.

abundance	d_gene	v_gene	j_gene	CDR3nt	CDR3aa
NA	TRBD2	TRBV20-1	TRBJ2-1	TGCAGTGCTAGTCTAGCGGGAGCCTCTCTGGCCTACAATGAGCAGTTCTTC	CSASLAGASLAYNEQFF
NA	NA	TRBV15	TRBJ1-3	TGTGCCACCAGCAGAGGGGGGCCCGGAAACACCATATATTTT	CATSRGGPGNTIYF
NA	NA	TRBV21-1	TRBJ2-3	TGTGCCAGCAGCCGGGCGGGTTTTAGCGTCGTGGGAGATACGCAGTATTTT	CASSRAGFSVVGDTQYF
NA	TRBD1	TRBV7-8	TRBJ1-4	TGTGCCAGCAGCTACCTAAGGACAGGGGCCTTGGAAAAACTGTTTTTT	CASSYLRTGALEKLFF
NA	NA	TRBV19	TRBJ1-4	TGTGCCAGTAGTGACACGGGAGGTGGCGAAAAACTGTTTTTT	CASSDTGGGEKLFF
NA	NA	TRBV6-5	TRBJ1-5	TGTGCCAGCAGTAGATTTGCAGGTCAGCCCCAGCATTTT	CASSRFAGQPQHF
NA	TRBD2	TRBV2	TRBJ2-7	TGTGCCAGCAGTGAAGGGCTAGCGGGACTCTACGAGCAGTACTTC	CASSEGLAGLYEQYF
NA	NA	TRBV18	TRBJ2-7	TGTGCCAGCTCAAGAGAGGGAGTTTCCTACGAGCAGTACTTC	CASSREGVSYEQYF
once	TRBD1	TRBV6-2/TRBV6-3	TRBJ1-1	TGTGCCAGCAGTTCCGCAGGGGGCCAAGACACTGAAGCTTTCTTT	CASSSAGGQDTEAFF
few	NA	TRBV28	TRBJ2-1	TGTGCCAGCAGTCCAACATCTAGGAATGAGCAGTTCTTC	CASSPTSRNEQFF
once	NA	TRBV12-3/TRBV12-4	TRBJ2-7	TGTGCCAGCGGGTCAGGGCCCGACGAGCAGTACTTC	CASGSGPDEQYF
NA	NA	TRBV14	TRBJ1-5	TGTGCCAGCAGCCAAGTGGGGCAGGGCTGCAATCAGCCCCAGCATTTT	CASSQVGQGCNQPQHF
NA	TRBD2	TRBV18	TRBJ2-2	TGTGCCAGCTCAAGGCCGGGACTAAACACCGGGGAGCTGTTTTTT	CASSRPGLNTGELFF
NA	TRBD2	TRBV7-9	TRBJ2-7	TGTGCCAGCGGACTAGGCCCTTACGAGCAGTACTTC	CASGLGPYEQYF
once	NA	TRBV5-1	TRBJ1-1	TGCGCCAGCAGCTTGCTCTGGGGACAGAACACTGAAGCTTTCTTT	CASSLLWGQNTEAFF
few	NA	TRBV5-6	TRBJ2-1	TGTGCCAGCAGCTTGACGGGGAGGTGGGGACGGAATGAGCAGTTCTTC	CASSLTGRWGRNEQFF
NA	TRBD2	TRBV5-4	TRBJ2-7	TGTGCCAGCAGCTTGGCGGGTAGCGGGAGGGCCGGGGAGCAGTACTTC	CASSLAGSGRAGEQYF
once	NA	TRBV6-1	TRBJ1-5	TGTGCCAGCAGCAATCAAGGGGGCAATCAGCCCCAGCATTTT	CASSNQGGNQPQHF
NA	NA	TRBV9	TRBJ1-2	TGTGCCAGCAGCAATTCTGTTGGGAGCGCGGACTATGGCTACACCTTC	CASSNSVGSADYGYTF
NA	TRBD1	TRBV18	TRBJ1-4	TGTGCCAGCTCACCAATCGGACAGGGGGACGAAAAACTGTTTTTT	CASSPIGQGDEKLFF
NA	NA	TRBV18	TRBJ1-3	TGTGCCAGCTCGCCAAATGGACAGCTCCTTGCGGGAAACACCATATATTTT	CASSPNGQLLAGNTIYF
NA	NA	TRBV7-9	TRBJ1-2	TGTGCCAGCAGCTTATCTGAGGGGCGGGGAGGCTACACCTTC	CASSLSEGRGGYTF
NA	NA	TRBV5-1	TRBJ2-1	TGCGCCAGCAGTATGGTACCCGGCTCCTACAATGAGCAGTTCTTC	CASSMVPGSYNEQFF
once	TRBD2	TRBV28	TRBJ2-7	TGTGCCAGCAGCCTTAGCGGGACGTTCCTCTACGAGCAGTACTTC	CASSLSGTFLYEQYF
NA	NA	TRBV6-2/TRBV6-3	TRBJ2-1	TGTGCCAGCAGTTACCCGGACAATGAGCAGTTCTTC	CASSYPDNEQFF
NA	TRBD2	TRBV7-7	TRBJ2-1	TGTGCTAGCAGCTTTGGCGGAGCGGGATACAATGAGCAGTTCTTC	CASSFGGAGYNEQFF
NA	TRBD1	TRBV28	TRBJ1-2	TGTGCCAGCAGCCGCCCGGGACAGGGGTTCTATGGCTACACCTTC	CASSRPGQGFYGYTF
NA	NA	TRBV6-4	TRBJ2-1	TGTGCCAGCAGTGCCGGGGACTCAAGGCATGAGCAGTTCTTC	CASSAGDSRHEQFF
NA	NA	TRBV5-1	TRBJ2-3	TGCGCCAGCAGCTTGGGGGGACTTAGGGAGACGCAGTATTTT	CASSLGGLRETQYF
NA	TRBD1	TRBV7-9	TRBJ1-2	TGTGCCAGCAGCGGTTCGGGACAGGCTAGCGTTGGCTACACCTTC	CASSGSGQASVGYTF
NA	TRBD2	TRBV5-6	TRBJ2-2	TGTGCCAGCAGCTCTAGCGGGAGGGCCGGGGAGCTGTTTTTT	CASSSSGRAGELFF
NA	TRBD2	TRBV12-5	TRBJ2-1	TGTGCTAGTGGTACCGGACTAGCGGGAGTCAATGAGCAGTTCTTC	CASGTGLAGVNEQFF
NA	TRBD2	TRBV11-2	TRBJ2-1	TGTGCCAGCAGCACCCGGACTAGCGGGATTGTAAATGAGCAGTTCTTC	CASSTRTSGIVNEQFF
NA	NA	TRBV21-1	TRBJ1-5	TGTGCCAGCAGCCAAAAAAGGGGGTGCCAGGGGGATAGCAATCAGCCCCAGCATTTT	CASSQKRGCQGDSNQPQHF
NA	NA	TRBV6-5	TRBJ1-6	TGTGCCAGCAGGCGGGAGGGTTTCTCACCCCTCCACTTT	CASRREGFSPLHF
NA	TRBD2	TRBV18	TRBJ2-2	TGTGCCAGCTCACCATCTCGGACTAGCGGGAGCACTGCAAATGGGGAGCTGTTTTTT	CASSPSRTSGSTANGELFF
NA	TRBD1	TRBV6-5	TRBJ1-2	TGTGCCAGCAGGCATGGACAGGGGGCAATCTACACCTTC	CASRHGQGAIYTF
once	NA	TRBV25-1	TRBJ1-2	TGTGCCAGCAGTGATGTAAGGGCAGGGCGAGTTGGCTACACCTTC	CASSDVRAGRVGYTF
NA	NA	TRBV27	TRBJ2-1	TGTGCCAGCAGAGCGGCCCGTGTGCAGTTCTTC	CASRAARVQFF
NA	TRBD1	TRBV19	TRBJ2-5	TGTGCCAGTAGTATGAGGACAGGGGATGAGACCCAGTACTTC	CASSMRTGDETQYF
NA	NA	TRBV5-4	TRBJ2-7	TGTGCCAGCAGCTTGGGGTCGGCGGGGTCCTACGAGCAGTACTTC	CASSLGSAGSYEQYF
NA	TRBD1	TRBV2	TRBJ2-6	TGTGCCAGCAGGGTGGACAGGATCCTCTCTGGGGCCAACGTCCTGACTTTC	CASRVDRILSGANVLTF
once	NA	TRBV19	TRBJ2-3	TGTGCCAGTAAACGGGAGAGTACGCAGTATTTT	CASKRESTQYF
once	TRBD1	TRBV19	TRBJ2-3	TGTGCCAGTAGTGACCGGGACAGGGAGGCAGATACGCAGTATTTT	CASSDRDREADTQYF
few	TRBD1	TRBV18	TRBJ2-1	TGTGCCAGCTCACCACGCGGACAGGGTTACAATGAGCAGTTCTTC	CASSPRGQGYNEQFF
NA	TRBD1	TRBV27	TRBJ1-5	TGTGCCAGCACCCGGACAGGAGCTATTCATAGCAATCAGCCCCAGCATTTT	CASTRTGAIHSNQPQHF
NA	TRBD1	TRBV29-1	TRBJ1-5	TGCAGCGTCGTTACAGGGGTGAATCAGCCCCAGCATTTT	CSVVTGVNQPQHF
NA	NA	TRBV28	TRBJ1-2	TGTGCCAGCAGTCCTCTGACTCCAGTCCTTTGGGGCGGCTACACCTTC	CASSPLTPVLWGGYTF
NA	TRBD2	TRBV19	TRBJ2-2	TGTGCCAGTAGTACCCTAACGCCGGGACTAGCGGGAGGCAACACCGGGGAGCTGTTTTTT	CASSTLTPGLAGGNTGELFF
NA	TRBD1	TRBV28	TRBJ1-1	TGTGCCAGCAGTTTTCCCGGACAGGGGGAGATGAACACTGAAGCTTTCTTT	CASSFPGQGEMNTEAFF
NA	NA	TRBV7-2	TRBJ1-6	TGTGCCAGCGCCCCCCCGGGACAATATAATTCACCCCTCCACTTT	CASAPPGQYNSPLHF
NA	TRBD1	TRBV5-6	TRBJ1-2	TGTGCCAGCAGCCTAGGACAGGGTGGTATAGGAGGCTACACCTTC	CASSLGQGGIGGYTF
NA	NA	TRBV27	TRBJ1-1	TGTGCCAGCCGTACAGTGAACACTGAAGCTTTCTTT	CASRTVNTEAFF
NA	NA	TRBV18	TRBJ2-2	TGTGCCAGCTCACCCCCCCCGGTCGCCGGGGAGCTGTTTTTT	CASSPPPVAGELFF
once	NA	TRBV9	TRBJ2-6	TGTGCCAGCAGCGTAGGGGGAGGCTCTGGGGCCAACGTCCTGACTTTC	CASSVGGGSGANVLTF
NA	NA	TRBV21-1	TRBJ2-7	TGTGCCAGCAGCAAAGAGGTCCAGGGGTGTTTCGGCTACGAGCAGTACTTC	CASSKEVQGCFGYEQYF
NA	TRBD2	TRBV6-5	TRBJ2-7	TGTGCCAGCAGTTCCAGCGGGACCGGAGGGTACTTC	CASSSSGTGGYF
NA	TRBD2	TRBV2	TRBJ2-5	TGTGCCAGCAGTGAGTGGAGTAGCGGGAGCGAAGAGACCCAGTACTTC	CASSEWSSGSEETQYF
NA	TRBD1	TRBV5-4	TRBJ1-5	TGTGCCAGCAGCTTGGGGACCGGGACAGGCCCCAATCAGCCCCAGCATTTT	CASSLGTGTGPNQPQHF
NA	TRBD2	TRBV9	TRBJ2-1	TGTGCCAGCAGCTTCAGCGGGGGAAACAATGAGCAGTTCTTC	CASSFSGGNNEQFF